The clone carrying this T cell receptor beta chain was observed once. Trimming shortened V by 5 bases and J by 0 bases, and 16 bases separated the two germline ends. Germline V lookup: CDR1 SGHTA, CDR2 FQGTGA. This CDR3 region has 16 residues. This sample was included in a study of blood T cell repertoires in COVID-19. Profiled with immunoSEQ multiplex PCR; TCRdb holds only in-frame clones, not every one. Of approximately 250,000 clones listed, 84% are singletons. The sequencing input was peripheral blood. This chain joins TRBV7-3 and TRBJ1-2; D gene unclear. This clonotype was sampled from a man between 45 and 60 years old with acute or convalescent COVID-19. CDR3 amino acids: CASSPGGEGANYGYTF. CDR3 DNA: TGTGCCAGCAGCCCCGGCGGGGAGGGCGCTAACTATGGCTACACCTTC. The entire variable domain, with the rest obtained from reference TRBV7-3 and TRBJ1-2, is as follows: GAGVSQTPSNKVTEKGKYVELRCDPISGHTALYWYRQSLGQGPEFLIYFQGTGAADDSGLPNDRFFAVRPEGSVSTLKIQRTERGDSAVYLCASSPGGEGANYGYTFGSGTRLTVV.